This TCR beta chain was recovered during a study of cytomegalovirus exposure and HLA in healthy donors. As for this clone: Its specificity is unknown.

Trimming removed 6 bases at V and 7 bases at J, with 16 bases between. The CDR3 is 15 amino acids. Germline assignment: CDR1 LGHNA and CDR2 YNFKEQ. It was with 60 Vbeta and 13 Jbeta primers that the PCR ran. Sequencing was performed with immunoSEQ multiplex PCR; in TCRdb, only in-frame clones are kept and a portion is missing. The sample has some 150,000 clones, around 81% seen once. Whole-study findings and limits: Roughly uniform sequencing depth across donors was assumed, possibly incorrectly. In a later analysis, a missense DCLRE1C variant was linked to TCR beta V- and J-gene trimming.

This TCR was sampled from a woman aged 25 to 45 in good health and CMV-seropositive. Sequenced: PBMCs. V and J are TRBV4-2 and TRBJ1-6, with a possible D match to TRBD1 (6 bases). The CDR3 DNA is TGTGCCAGCAGAAAACCGGGACACACAAATTCACCCCTCCACTTT. Encoded protein: CASRKPGHTNSPLHF.